Each of the 17 T cell receptor beta chains below was sequenced from the same sample in a study of T cells in Graves' hyperthyroidism and ophthalmopathy. RNA transcripts yielded amplified TCR beta CDR3 regions. In the first-round RT-PCR of the TCR CDR3, the HTBI primer set was used. TCRdb processed the multiplex PCR reads anew with MiXCR; each CDR3 protein has one entry. This sample yields approximately 400,000 distinct CDR3 sequences, of which 11% to 15% are seen a single time; approximately 29% belongs to the top ten. Sequencing was carried out using blood. Receptors originate from a man aged 45-65 years with Graves' ophthalmopathy.

This clonotype showed up many times. This chain uses TRBV20-1 with TRBJ1-1; 10 bases match TRBD1. This CDR3 region has 16 residues. The germline V gene has CDR1 DFQATT and CDR2 SNEGSKA (reference sequence). Trimming removed 2 bases from V and 3 bases from J; junction bases left unmatched: 9. CDR3 residues: CSARPYNGTGDTEAFF. The CDR3 DNA sequence: TGCAGTGCTAGACCTTACAACGGGACAGGGGACACTGAAGCTTTCTTT.

V gene TRBV7-9 combines with J gene TRBJ2-2; D not certain. The germline gives CDR1 SEHNR, CDR2 FQNEAQ (reference sequence). V was clipped by 3 bases and J by 7 bases, with 9 bases between them. The CDR3 totals 13 residues. The CDR3 DNA sequence: TGTGCCAGCAGCTTTGGTATTCTCGGGGAGCTGTTTTTT. This sequence encodes CASSFGILGELFF.

This clonotype turned up a few times. The chain has TRBV29-1 and TRBJ1-1; a weak D match, TRBD1 (6 bases). The germline CDR1 and CDR2 sequences are SQVTM and ANQGSEA. The CDR3 covers 10 residues. Trimming pared 7 bases from V and 7 bases from J, leaving 10 bases between. The CDR3 DNA reads as TGCAGCGCACTCAGGGGTGAAGCTTTCTTT. It codes for CSALRGEAFF.

This clonotype was found many times. V gene TRBV5-4 combines with J gene TRBJ2-3; D is possibly TRBD1 or TRBD2 (5 bases each). The CDR3 extends over 15 amino acids. CDR1 is SGHNT and CDR2 is YYREEE in the germline V gene (reference sequence). Trimming shortened V by 4 bases and J by 0 bases, and 12 bases separated the two germline ends. CDR3 sequence (DNA): TGTGCCAGCAGCCCTACTCGGGACAGCACAGATACGCAGTATTTT. The encoded protein is CASSPTRDSTDTQYF.

The chain carries TRBV27 and TRBJ1-6; D not certain. This CDR3 region has 12 residues. Germline CDR1 is MNHEY and CDR2 is SMNVEV (reference sequence). Trimming took 5 bases from V and 6 from J, leaving 5 bases between them. CDR3 protein: CASSDINSPLHF. The CDR3 bases are TGTGCCAGCAGTGACATTAATTCACCCCTCCACTTT.

This clonotype was seen more than once but under ten times. This chain connects TRBV30 to TRBJ1-2, with D hard to call. Per germline, CDR1 GTSNPN and CDR2 SVGIG (reference sequence). V was shortened by 2 bases and J by 6 bases, with 7 bases between the two germline ends. This CDR3 contains 11 residues. As DNA, the CDR3 is TGTGCCTGGAGTTGGAGGGATGGCTACACCTTC. Protein sequence: CAWSWRDGYTF.

This clonotype was seen ten or more times. V is TRBV11-2 and J is TRBJ1-2; the D is unclear. Germline V CDR1 and CDR2: SGHAT, FQNNGV. The CDR3 extends over 15 amino acids. The V gene lost 3 bases and the J gene lost 6 bases, with 17 bases spanning the gap. CDR3 in DNA: TGTGCCAGCAGCTTCACCCTCAGGCCGGAGAATGGCTACACCTTC. It yields the protein CASSFTLRPENGYTF.

This clonotype was detected only a few times. The genes are TRBV7-9 and TRBJ2-5; tentatively, D is TRBD1 (6 bases). The length of the CDR3 is 16 residues. V lost 0 bases, J lost 2 bases, and 13 bases lay in between. Per the germline V gene, CDR1 is SEHNR and CDR2 is FQNEAQ (reference sequence). The CDR3 sequence is CASSLAGHLPQETQYF. The CDR3 coding sequence is TGTGCCAGCAGCTTAGCGGGACATCTCCCTCAAGAGACCCAGTACTTC. The variable domain in full, with the rest retrieved from reference TRBV7-9 and TRBJ2-5, is DTGVSQNPRHKITKRGQNVTFRCDPISEHNRLYWYRQTLGQGPEFLTYFQNEAQLEKSRLLSDRFSAERPKGSFSTLEIQRTEQGDSAMYLCASSLAGHLPQETQYFGPGTRLLVL.

This clonotype has ten or more counts. The V and J genes are TRBV11-2 and TRBJ1-2; D unresolved. V dropped 4 bases and J dropped 1 base, with 22 bases sitting between them. The germline V gene has CDR1 SGHAT and CDR2 FQNNGV. The CDR3 is 18 residues long. The DNA of the CDR3 is TGTGCCAGCAGCTCTCTTTCGGACTCCAAGAAACTTAACTATGGCTACACCTTC. Translating it yields CASSSLSDSKKLNYGYTF.

The chain employs TRBV20-1 and TRBJ2-1, with TRBD2 identical over 15 bases. V dropped 6 bases and J dropped 6; count of bases not matched to a gene: 6. The CDR3 loop spans 15 amino acids. Germline V gives CDR1 DFQATT, CDR2 SNEGSKA (reference sequence). CDR3 loop: CSAYGLAGGRNEQFF. The DNA for the CDR3 is TGCAGTGCCTACGGACTAGCGGGAGGGCGCAATGAGCAGTTCTTC.

This clonotype was detected a few times. Sequence at one end of the junction differs from germline and may be a read error. The gene calls are TRBV10-3 and TRBJ2-1; 8 bases are shared with TRBD2. CDR1 is ENHRY, CDR2 SYGVKD, per germline. The CDR3 spans 15 residues. The DNA of the CDR3 is TGTGCCATCCAAGCACGGGAGGGTTCCTACGATGAGCAGTTCTTC. Amino acids: CAIQAREGSYDEQFF.

In this sample, this clonotype turned up many times. This chain joins TRBV7-9 and TRBJ2-5, with 16 bases lining up with TRBD2. J lost 4 bases, V lost 2 bases, and 7 bases had no gene match. Germline CDR1 reads SEHNR; CDR2 reads FQNEAQ (reference sequence). The CDR3 is 18 residues long. The CDR3 reads CASSLFGTSGRAGETQYF. The CDR3 bases are TGTGCCAGCAGCTTATTTGGGACTAGCGGGAGGGCCGGAGAGACCCAGTACTTC.

This clonotype was detected many times. The chain recombines TRBV12-3 or TRBV12-4 with TRBJ2-7, with 7 bases fitting TRBD1. The CDR3 spans 14 residues. V dropped 3 bases and J dropped 1; count of bases not matched to a gene: 3. The CDR3 nucleotides read TGTGCCAGCAGTTTGCGACAGGGTTCCTACGAGCAGTACTTC. It translates to CASSLRQGSYEQYF.

This clonotype was recorded at least ten times. The chain combines TRBV27 with TRBJ1-2; possibly TRBD1 for D (5 bases). The germline CDR1 and CDR2 sequences are MNHEY and SMNVEV (reference sequence). V was shortened by 6 bases and J by 4 bases, with 9 bases between the two germline ends. The CDR3 has 12 amino acids. Here the CDR3 DNA reads TGTGCCAGCAGCCCAGGGAGCTATGGCTACACCTTC. It translates to CASSPGSYGYTF.

Worth noting for this clonotype: One base away lies a much larger clone, so this may be a sequencing read error. The chain joins TRBV7-9 to TRBJ1-1; 8 positions agree with TRBD1. CDR3 length: 13 residues. Trimming removed 7 bases from V and 11 bases from J; junction bases left unmatched: 12. CDR1 and CDR2 (germline): SEHNR, FQNEAQ (reference sequence). The CDR3 loop reads CASTLNRGDVAFF. The CDR3 DNA follows: TGTGCCAGCACTCTTAACAGGGGGGACGTGGCTTTCTTT.

This clonotype has more than one count but fewer than ten. The rearrangement joins TRBV7-2 to TRBJ2-3; the D call may be TRBD1 or TRBD2 (5 bases each). V lost 2 bases and J 7 bases, leaving 16 bases between the germline ends. This CDR3 spans 15 amino acids. Germline CDR1 SGHTA, CDR2 FQGNSA. The DNA of the CDR3 is TGTGCCAGCAGCTTAACGACTACCGGGGCTAATACGCAGTATTTT. Amino acids: CASSLTTTGANTQYF.

This clonotype was observed many times. The chain carries TRBV15 and TRBJ1-1; no reliable D call. The germline V gene has CDR1 LNHNV and CDR2 YYDKDF (reference sequence). The CDR3 covers 16 residues. The ends were cut back, 4 bases at V and 0 bases at J, with 15 bases in the middle. Written as DNA, the CDR3 is TGTGCCACCAGCATAGGTTATCAGCTTATGAACACTGAAGCTTTCTTT. This translates into CATSIGYQLMNTEAFF.